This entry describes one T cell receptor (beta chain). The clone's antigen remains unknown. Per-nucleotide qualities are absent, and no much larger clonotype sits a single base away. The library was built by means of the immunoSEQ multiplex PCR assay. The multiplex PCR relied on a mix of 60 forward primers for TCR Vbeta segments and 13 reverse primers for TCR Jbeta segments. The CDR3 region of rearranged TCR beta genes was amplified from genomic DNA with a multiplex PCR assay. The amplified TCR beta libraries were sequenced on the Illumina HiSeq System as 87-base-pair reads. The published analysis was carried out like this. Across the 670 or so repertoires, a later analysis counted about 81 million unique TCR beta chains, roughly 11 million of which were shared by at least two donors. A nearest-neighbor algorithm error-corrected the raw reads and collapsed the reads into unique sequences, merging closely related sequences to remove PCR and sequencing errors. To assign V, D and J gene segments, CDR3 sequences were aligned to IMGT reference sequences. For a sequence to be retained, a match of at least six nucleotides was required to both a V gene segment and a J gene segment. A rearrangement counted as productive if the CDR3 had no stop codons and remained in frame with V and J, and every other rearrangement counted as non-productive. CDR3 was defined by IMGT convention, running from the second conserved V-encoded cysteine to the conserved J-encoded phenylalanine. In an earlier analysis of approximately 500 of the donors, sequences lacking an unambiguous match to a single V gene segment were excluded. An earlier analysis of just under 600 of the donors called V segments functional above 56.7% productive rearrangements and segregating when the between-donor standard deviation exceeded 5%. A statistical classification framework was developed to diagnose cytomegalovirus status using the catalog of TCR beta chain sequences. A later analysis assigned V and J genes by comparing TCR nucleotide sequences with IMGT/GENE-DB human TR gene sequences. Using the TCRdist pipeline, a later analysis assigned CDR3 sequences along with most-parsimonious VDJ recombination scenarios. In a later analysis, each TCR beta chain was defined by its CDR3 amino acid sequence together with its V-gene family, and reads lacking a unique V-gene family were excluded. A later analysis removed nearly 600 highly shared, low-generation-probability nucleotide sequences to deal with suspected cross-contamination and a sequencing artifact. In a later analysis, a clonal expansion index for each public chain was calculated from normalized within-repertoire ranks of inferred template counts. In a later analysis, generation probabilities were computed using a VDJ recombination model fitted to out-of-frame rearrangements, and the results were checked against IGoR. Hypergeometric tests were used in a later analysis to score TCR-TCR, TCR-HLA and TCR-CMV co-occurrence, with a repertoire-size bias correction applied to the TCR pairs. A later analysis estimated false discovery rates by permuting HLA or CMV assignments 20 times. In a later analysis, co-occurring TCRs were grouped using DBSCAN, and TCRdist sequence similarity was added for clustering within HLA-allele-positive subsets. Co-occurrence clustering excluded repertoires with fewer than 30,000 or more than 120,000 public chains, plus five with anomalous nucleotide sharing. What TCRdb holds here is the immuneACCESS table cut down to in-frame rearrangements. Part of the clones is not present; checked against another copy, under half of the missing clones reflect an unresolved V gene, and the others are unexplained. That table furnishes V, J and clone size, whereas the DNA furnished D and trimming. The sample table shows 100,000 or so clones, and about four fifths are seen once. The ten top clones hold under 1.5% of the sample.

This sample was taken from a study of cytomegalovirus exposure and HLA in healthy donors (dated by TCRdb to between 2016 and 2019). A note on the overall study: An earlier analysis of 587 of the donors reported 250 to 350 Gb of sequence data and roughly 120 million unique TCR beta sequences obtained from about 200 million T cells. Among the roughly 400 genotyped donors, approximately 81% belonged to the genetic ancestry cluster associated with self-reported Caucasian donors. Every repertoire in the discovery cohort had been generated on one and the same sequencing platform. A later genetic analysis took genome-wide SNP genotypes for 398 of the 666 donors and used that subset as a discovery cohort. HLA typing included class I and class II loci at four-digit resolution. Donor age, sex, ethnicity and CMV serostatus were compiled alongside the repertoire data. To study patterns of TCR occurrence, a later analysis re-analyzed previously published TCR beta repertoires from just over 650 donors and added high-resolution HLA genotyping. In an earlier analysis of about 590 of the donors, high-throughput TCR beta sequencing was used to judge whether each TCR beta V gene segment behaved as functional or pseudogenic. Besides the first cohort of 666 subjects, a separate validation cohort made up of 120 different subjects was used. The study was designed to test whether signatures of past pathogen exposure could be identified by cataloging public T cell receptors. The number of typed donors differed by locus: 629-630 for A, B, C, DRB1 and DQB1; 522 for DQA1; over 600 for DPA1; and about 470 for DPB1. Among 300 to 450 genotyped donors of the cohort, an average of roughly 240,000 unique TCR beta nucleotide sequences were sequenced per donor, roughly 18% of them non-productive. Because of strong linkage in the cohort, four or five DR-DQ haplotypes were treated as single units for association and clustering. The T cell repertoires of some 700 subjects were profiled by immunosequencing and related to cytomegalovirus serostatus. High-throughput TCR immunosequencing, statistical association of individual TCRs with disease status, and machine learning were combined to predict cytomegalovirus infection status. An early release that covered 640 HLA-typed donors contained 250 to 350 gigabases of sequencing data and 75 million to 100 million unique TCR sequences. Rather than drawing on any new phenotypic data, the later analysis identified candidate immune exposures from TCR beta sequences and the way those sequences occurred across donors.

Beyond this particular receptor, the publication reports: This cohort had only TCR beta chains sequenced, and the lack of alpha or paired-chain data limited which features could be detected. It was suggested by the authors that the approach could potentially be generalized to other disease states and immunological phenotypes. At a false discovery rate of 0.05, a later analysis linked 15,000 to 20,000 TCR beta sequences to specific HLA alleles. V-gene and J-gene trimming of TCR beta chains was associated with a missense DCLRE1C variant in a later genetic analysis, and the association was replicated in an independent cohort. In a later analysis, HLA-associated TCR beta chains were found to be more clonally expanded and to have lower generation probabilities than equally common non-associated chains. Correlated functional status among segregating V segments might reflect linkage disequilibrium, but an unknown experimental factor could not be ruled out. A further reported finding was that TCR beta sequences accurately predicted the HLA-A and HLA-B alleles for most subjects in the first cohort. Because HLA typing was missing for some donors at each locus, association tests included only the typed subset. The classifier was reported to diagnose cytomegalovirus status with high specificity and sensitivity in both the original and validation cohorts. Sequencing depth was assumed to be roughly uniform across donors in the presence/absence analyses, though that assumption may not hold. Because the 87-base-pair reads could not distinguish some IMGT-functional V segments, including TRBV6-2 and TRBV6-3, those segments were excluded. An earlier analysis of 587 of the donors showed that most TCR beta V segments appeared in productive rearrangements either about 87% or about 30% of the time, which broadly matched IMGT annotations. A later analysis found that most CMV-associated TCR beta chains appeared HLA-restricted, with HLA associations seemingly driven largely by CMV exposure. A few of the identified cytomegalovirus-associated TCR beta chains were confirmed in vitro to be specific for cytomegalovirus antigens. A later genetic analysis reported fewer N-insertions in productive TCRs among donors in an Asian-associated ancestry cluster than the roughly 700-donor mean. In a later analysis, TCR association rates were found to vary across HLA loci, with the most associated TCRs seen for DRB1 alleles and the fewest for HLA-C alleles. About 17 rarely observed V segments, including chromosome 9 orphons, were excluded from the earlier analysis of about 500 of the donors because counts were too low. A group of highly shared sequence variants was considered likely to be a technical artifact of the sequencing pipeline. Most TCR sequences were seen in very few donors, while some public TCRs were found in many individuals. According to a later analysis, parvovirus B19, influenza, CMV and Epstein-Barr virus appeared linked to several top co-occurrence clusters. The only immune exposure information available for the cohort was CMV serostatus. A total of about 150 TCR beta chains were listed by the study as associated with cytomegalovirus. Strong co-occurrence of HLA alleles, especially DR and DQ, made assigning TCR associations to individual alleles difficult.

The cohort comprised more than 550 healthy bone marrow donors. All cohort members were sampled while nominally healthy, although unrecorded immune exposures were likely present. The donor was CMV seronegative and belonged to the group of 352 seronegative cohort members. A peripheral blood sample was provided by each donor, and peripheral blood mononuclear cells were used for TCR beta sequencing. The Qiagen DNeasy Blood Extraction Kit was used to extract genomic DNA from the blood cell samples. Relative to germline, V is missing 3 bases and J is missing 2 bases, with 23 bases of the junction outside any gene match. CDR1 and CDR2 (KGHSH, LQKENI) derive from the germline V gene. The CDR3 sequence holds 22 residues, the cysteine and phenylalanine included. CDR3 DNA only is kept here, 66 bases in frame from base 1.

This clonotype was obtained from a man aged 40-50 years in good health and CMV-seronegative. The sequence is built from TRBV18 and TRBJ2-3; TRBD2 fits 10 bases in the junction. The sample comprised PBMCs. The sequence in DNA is TGTGCCAGCTCACCGCCGTGGAGGGCCAGCGGGGGGGCGAACCCATTCACAGATACGCAGTATTTT. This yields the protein CASSPPWRASGGANPFTDTQYF.